This TCR beta chain was obtained from a study of T cells in Graves' hyperthyroidism and ophthalmopathy. Study in general: Upon initial diagnosis and before any treatment, peripheral blood was collected. Whole-study results and caveats: Most thyroid clonotypes that were expanded above 0.001 also turned up in blood.

Subjects aged 18 to 65 presented with newly diagnosed hyperthyroidism of less than 2 months' duration. The diagnostic basis comprised clinical symptoms, serum thyroxine and TRAb, thyroid ultrasound and orbital computed tomography. Regions amplified from RNA transcripts were the TCR beta CDR3 regions. The HTBI primer set served for first-round RT-PCR of the TCR CDR3. One entry per CDR3 protein results from TCRdb running MiXCR on the multiplex PCR reads. The profile shows about 500,000 distinct CDR3 sequences, 16% of them singletons. There are many counts of this clonotype. The antigen remains unidentified. This receptor was obtained from a woman younger than 30 with Graves' hyperthyroidism. The sample comprised blood.

CDR3 nucleotides: TGTGCCAGCAGCTTACCGGCGTTCTCTGGAAACACCATATATTTT. Protein product: CASSLPAFSGNTIYF. The chain joins TRBV11-3 to TRBJ1-3; D not certain. Germline V gives CDR1 SGHNT, CDR2 YENEEA. This CDR3 spans 15 amino acids. Trimming removed 2 bases from V and 0 bases from J, with 8 bases in between.